Listed below are T cell receptor beta chains from one sample, sequenced in a study of cytomegalovirus exposure and HLA in healthy donors. Assay used: immunoSEQ multiplex PCR; TCRdb lists only in-frame clones, some missing. The sample records approximately 190,000 clones, approximately 70% being singletons. Sequenced input: PBMCs. These TCRs come from a man aged 35 to 55 in good health and CMV-seropositive. Both conserved end residues are part of each CDR3. The D gene is left open where the match is weak. Size values are once, few and many counts, or a class for expanded clones, and some rows have none.

cdr3_aa: CASSRNGGGNYGYTF
cdr3_nt: TGTGCCAGCAGTCGAAATGGGGGGGGGAACTATGGCTACACCTTC
d_call: -
cdr3_length: 15
v_call: TRBV2
j_call: TRBJ1-2
clone_size: -

cdr3_aa: CSVPDGAGGTDTQYF
cdr3_nt: TGCAGCGTGCCCGATGGCGCGGGGGGCACAGATACGCAGTATTTT
d_call: TRBD2
cdr3_length: 15
v_call: TRBV29-1
j_call: TRBJ2-3
clone_size: -

cdr3_aa: CASSLPGTVNSPLHF
cdr3_nt: TGTGCCAGTAGTTTACCCGGGACAGTTAATTCACCCCTCCACTTT
d_call: TRBD1
cdr3_length: 15
v_call: TRBV19
j_call: TRBJ1-6
clone_size: -

cdr3_aa: CASSLGGPGTGELFF
cdr3_nt: TGTGCCAGCAGCTTAGGAGGGCCAGGCACCGGGGAGCTGTTTTTT
d_call: -
cdr3_length: 15
v_call: TRBV7-2
j_call: TRBJ2-2
clone_size: -

cdr3_aa: CASSYLTAATDTQYF
cdr3_nt: TGTGCCAGCAGTTACTTGACGGCGGCCACAGATACGCAGTATTTT
d_call: -
cdr3_length: 15
v_call: TRBV6-6
j_call: TRBJ2-3
clone_size: few

cdr3_aa: CSATQGQGLPGAEAFF
cdr3_nt: TGCAGCGCGACACAGGGACAGGGCCTCCCGGGGGCTGAAGCTTTCTTT
d_call: TRBD1
cdr3_length: 16
v_call: TRBV29-1
j_call: TRBJ1-1
clone_size: -

cdr3_aa: CATSRSSPGDTQYF
cdr3_nt: TGTGCCACCAGCAGATCCTCCCCCGGGGATACGCAGTATTTT
d_call: -
cdr3_length: 14
v_call: TRBV15
j_call: TRBJ2-3
clone_size: few

cdr3_aa: CASGTGGGYGYTF
cdr3_nt: TGTGCTAGTGGTACGGGGGGCGGGTATGGCTACACCTTC
d_call: -
cdr3_length: 13
v_call: TRBV12-5
j_call: TRBJ1-2
clone_size: -

cdr3_aa: CSVKDRVLDEQYF
cdr3_nt: TGCAGCGTTAAGGACAGGGTCTTGGACGAGCAGTACTTC
d_call: TRBD1
cdr3_length: 13
v_call: TRBV29-1
j_call: TRBJ2-7
clone_size: -

cdr3_aa: CASSQVGRDTQYF
cdr3_nt: TGTGCCAGCAGCCAAGTTGGGAGGGATACGCAGTATTTT
d_call: -
cdr3_length: 13
v_call: TRBV4-2
j_call: TRBJ2-3
clone_size: -

cdr3_aa: CASSEAHGSYNEQFF
cdr3_nt: TGTGCCAGCAGTGAAGCCCACGGGTCCTACAATGAGCAGTTCTTC
d_call: -
cdr3_length: 15
v_call: TRBV6-1
j_call: TRBJ2-1
clone_size: -